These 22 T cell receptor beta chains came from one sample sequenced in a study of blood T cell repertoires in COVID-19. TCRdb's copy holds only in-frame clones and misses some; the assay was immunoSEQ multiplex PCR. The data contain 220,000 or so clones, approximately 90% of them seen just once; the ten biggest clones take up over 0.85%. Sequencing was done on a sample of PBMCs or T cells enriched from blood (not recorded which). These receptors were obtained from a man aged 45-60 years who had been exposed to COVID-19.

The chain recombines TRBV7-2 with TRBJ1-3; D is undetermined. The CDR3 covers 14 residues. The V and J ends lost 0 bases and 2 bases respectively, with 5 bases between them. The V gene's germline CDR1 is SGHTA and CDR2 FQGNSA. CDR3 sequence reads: CASSLAAPGNTIYF. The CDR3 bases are TGTGCCAGCAGCTTAGCGGCACCTGGAAACACCATATATTTT.

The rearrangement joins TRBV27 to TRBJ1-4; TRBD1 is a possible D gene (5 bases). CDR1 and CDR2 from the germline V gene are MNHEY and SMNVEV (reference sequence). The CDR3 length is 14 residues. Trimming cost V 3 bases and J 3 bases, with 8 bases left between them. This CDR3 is CASSFGGANEKLFF. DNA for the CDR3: TGTGCCAGCAGTTTCGGAGGGGCTAATGAAAAACTGTTTTTT.

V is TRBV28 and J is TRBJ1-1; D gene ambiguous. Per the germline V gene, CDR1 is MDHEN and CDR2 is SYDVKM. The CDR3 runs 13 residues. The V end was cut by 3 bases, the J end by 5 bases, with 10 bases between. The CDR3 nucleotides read TGTGCCAGCAGTTTTCGGGGTTTGACTGAAGCTTTCTTT. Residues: CASSFRGLTEAFF. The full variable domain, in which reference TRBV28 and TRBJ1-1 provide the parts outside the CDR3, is DVKVTQSSRYLVKRTGEKVFLECVQDMDHENMFWYRQDPGLGLRLIYFSYDVKMKEKGDIPEGYSVSREKKERFSLILESASTNQTSMYLCASSFRGLTEAFFGQGTRLTVV.

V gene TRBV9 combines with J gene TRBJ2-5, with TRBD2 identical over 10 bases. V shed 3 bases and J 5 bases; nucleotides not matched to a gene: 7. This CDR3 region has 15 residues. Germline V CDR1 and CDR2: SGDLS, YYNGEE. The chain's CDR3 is CASSGIAGGGETQYF. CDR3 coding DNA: TGTGCCAGCAGCGGTATAGCGGGAGGCGGGGAGACCCAGTACTTC.

CDR3 protein: CASLDRGLETQYF. The DNA for the CDR3 is TGTGCCAGCCTTGACAGGGGGTTGGAGACCCAGTACTTC. The rearrangement uses TRBV19 and TRBJ2-5; 9 nucleotides match TRBD1. This CDR3 comprises 13 residues. With 9 bases clipped from V and 5 bases from J, the junction kept 7 bases outside the gene matches. CDR1 is LNHDA and CDR2 is SQIVND in the germline V gene (reference sequence).

CDR3 sequence: CSARGTGTAGRLHF. CDR3 in DNA: TGCAGTGCTCGTGGGACAGGGACGGCGGGGCGCCTCCACTTT. V is TRBV20-1 and J is TRBJ1-6, with 9 nucleotides matching TRBD1. Germline CDR1 reads DFQATT; CDR2 reads SNEGSKA (reference sequence). The CDR3 extends over 14 amino acids. The trim removed 5 bases at V and 15 bases at J, leaving 14 bases unmatched.

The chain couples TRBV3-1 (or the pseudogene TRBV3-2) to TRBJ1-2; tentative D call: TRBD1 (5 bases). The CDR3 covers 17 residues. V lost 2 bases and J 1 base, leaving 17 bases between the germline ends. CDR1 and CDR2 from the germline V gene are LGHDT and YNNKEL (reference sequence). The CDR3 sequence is CASSQRAGGALNYGYTF. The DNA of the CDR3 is TGTGCCAGCAGCCAACGAGCCGGCGGGGCTCTTAACTATGGCTACACCTTC.

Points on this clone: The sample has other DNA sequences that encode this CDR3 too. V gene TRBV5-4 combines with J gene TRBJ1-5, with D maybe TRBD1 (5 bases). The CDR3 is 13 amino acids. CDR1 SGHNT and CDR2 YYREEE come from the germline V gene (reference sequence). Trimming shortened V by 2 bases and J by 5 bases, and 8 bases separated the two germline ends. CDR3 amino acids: CASSLGGDQPQHF. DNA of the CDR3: TGTGCCAGCAGCTTAGGAGGGGATCAGCCCCAGCATTTT.

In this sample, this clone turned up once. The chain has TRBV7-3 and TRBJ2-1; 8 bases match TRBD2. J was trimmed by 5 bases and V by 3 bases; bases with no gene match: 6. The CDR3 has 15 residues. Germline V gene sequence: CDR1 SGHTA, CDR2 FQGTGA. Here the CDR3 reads CASSFRGLDNNEQFF. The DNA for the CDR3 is TGTGCCAGCAGCTTCCGGGGACTAGATAACAATGAGCAGTTCTTC.

The CDR3 loop reads CASRETGGTEAFF. The CDR3 nucleotides are TGTGCCAGCAGGGAGACAGGGGGCACTGAAGCTTTCTTT. The chain employs TRBV28 and TRBJ1-1, with 9 bases aligning to TRBD1. CDR3 length: 13 residues. The trim removed 6 bases at V and 4 bases at J, leaving 3 bases unmatched. Germline assignment: CDR1 MDHEN and CDR2 SYDVKM.

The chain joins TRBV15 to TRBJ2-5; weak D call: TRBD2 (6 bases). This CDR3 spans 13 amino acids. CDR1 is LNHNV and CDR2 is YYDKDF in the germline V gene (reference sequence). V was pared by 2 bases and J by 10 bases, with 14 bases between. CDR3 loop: CATSRNSPGSQYF. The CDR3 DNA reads TGTGCCACCAGCAGAAACTCCCCCGGGAGCCAGTACTTC.

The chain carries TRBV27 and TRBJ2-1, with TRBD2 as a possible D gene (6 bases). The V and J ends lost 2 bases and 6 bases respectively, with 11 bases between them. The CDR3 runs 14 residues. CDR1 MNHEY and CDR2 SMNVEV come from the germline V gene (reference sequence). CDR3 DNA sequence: TGTGCCAGCAGTTTAGGAGGGAGTAGCAATGAGCAGTTCTTC. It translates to CASSLGGSSNEQFF.

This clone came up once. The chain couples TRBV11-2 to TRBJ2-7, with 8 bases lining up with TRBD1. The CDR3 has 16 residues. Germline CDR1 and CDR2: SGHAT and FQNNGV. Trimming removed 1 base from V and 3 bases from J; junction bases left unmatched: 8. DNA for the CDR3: TGTGCCAGCAGCTTAGTCTGGCAGGGGGCGCGCTACGAGCAGTACTTC. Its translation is CASSLVWQGARYEQYF.

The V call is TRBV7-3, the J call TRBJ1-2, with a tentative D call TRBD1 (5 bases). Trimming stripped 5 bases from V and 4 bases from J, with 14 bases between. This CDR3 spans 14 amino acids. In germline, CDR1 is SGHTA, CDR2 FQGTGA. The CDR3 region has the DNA TGTGCCAGCAGCCCCGGAGGGGACGCCTATGGCTACACCTTC. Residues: CASSPGGDAYGYTF.

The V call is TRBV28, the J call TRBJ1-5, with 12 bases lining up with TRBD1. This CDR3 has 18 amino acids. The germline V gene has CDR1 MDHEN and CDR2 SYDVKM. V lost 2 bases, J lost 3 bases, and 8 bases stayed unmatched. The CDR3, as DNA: TGTGCCAGCAGTTTAGCCGGGACAGGGGGCGCTTACAATCAGCCCCAGCATTTT. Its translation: CASSLAGTGGAYNQPQHF.

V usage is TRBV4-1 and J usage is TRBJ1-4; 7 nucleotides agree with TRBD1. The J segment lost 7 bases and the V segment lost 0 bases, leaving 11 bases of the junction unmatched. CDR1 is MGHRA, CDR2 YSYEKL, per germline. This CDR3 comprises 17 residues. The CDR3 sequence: CASSQDPDRRTPEKLFF. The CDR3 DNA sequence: TGCGCCAGCAGCCAAGACCCGGACAGGCGCACACCTGAAAAACTGTTTTTT.

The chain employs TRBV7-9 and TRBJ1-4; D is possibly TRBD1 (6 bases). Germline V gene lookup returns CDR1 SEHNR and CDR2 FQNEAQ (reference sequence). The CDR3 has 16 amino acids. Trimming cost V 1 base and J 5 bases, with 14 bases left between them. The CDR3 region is CASSLGEGVRNEKLFF. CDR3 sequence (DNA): TGTGCCAGCAGCTTAGGGGAGGGGGTGCGCAATGAAAAACTGTTTTTT. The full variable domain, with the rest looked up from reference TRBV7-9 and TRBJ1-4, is DTGVSQNPRHKITKRGQNVTFRCDPISEHNRLYWYRQTLGQGPEFLTYFQNEAQLEKSRLLSDRFSAERPKGSFSTLEIQRTEQGDSAMYLCASSLGEGVRNEKLFFGSGTQLSVL.

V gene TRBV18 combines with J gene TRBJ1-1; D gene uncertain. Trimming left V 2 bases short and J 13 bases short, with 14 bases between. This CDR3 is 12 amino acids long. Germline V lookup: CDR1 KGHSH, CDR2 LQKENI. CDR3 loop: CASSPEQSFVFF. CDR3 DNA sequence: TGTGCCAGCTCACCAGAACAGTCGTTTGTTTTCTTT.

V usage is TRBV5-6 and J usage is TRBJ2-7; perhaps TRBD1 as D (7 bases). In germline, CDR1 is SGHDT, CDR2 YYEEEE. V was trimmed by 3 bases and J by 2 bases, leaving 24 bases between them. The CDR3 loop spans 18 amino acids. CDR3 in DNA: TGTGCCAGCAGCTCATTATTTAGGTTGCGGGGACAGCCCTACGAGCAGTACTTC. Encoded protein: CASSSLFRLRGQPYEQYF.

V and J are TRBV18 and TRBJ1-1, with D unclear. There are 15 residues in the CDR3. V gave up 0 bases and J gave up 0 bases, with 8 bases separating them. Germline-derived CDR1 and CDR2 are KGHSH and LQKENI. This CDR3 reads CASSPPIALNTEAFF. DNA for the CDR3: TGTGCCAGCTCACCACCCATAGCGTTGAACACTGAAGCTTTCTTT.

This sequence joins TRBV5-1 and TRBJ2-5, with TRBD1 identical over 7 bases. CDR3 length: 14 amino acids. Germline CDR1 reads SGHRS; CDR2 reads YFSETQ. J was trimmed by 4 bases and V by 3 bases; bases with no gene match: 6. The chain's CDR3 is CASSSNRGPETQYF. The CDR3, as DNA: TGCGCCAGCAGCTCCAACAGGGGACCAGAGACCCAGTACTTC.

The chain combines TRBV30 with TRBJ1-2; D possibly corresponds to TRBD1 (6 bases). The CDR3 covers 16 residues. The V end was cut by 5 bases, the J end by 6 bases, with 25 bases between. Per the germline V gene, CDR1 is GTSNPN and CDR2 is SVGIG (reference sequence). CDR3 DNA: TGTGCCTGGCGAAGGTTGGGAATCACAGGGCAAGATGGCTACACCTTC. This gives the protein CAWRRLGITGQDGYTF.